This T cell receptor beta chain is from a study of blood T cells in healthy people across ages. Study-wide context: There was about one barcoded beta molecule captured by template switching per two T cells.

In terms of origin and age, donors were healthy Caucasian individuals from Russia aged roughly 6 to 90. From germline, CDR1 is LGHDT and CDR2 YNNKEL (reference sequence). The V gene lost 0 bases and the J gene lost 8 bases, with 10 bases spanning the gap. The CDR3 is 13 residues long. With a J-beta primer mix and a sample-barcoded 5' primer, a second PCR ran about 7 to 12 cycles. Each single sample gave us at least 3 million CDR3-containing paired-end reads. In TCRdb, the 5' RACE reads were re-called with MiXCR into one record per CDR3 protein. This table has 650,000 to 900,000 distinct CDR3 sequences, 62% appearing once.

This TCR was sampled from a man aged 25 to 40 in good health. Sequenced: blood. This chain connects TRBV3-1 to TRBJ1-2, with D unclear. The CDR3 sequence is CASSQESGYGYTF. The CDR3 DNA reads TGTGCCAGCAGCCAAGAGTCGGGTTACGGCTACACCTTC.